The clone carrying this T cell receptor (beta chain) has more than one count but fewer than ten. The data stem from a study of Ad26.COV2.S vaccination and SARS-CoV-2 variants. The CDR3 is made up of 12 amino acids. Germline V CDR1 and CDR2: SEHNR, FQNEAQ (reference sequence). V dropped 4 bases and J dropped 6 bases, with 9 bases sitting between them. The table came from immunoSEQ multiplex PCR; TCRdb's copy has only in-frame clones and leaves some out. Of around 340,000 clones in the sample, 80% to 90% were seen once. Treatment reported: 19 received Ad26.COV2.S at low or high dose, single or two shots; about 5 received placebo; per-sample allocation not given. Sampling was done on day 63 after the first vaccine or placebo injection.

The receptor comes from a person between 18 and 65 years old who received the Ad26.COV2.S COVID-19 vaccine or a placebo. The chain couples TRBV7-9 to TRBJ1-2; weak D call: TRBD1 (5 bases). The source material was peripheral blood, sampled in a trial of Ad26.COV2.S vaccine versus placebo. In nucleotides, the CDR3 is TGTGCCAGCAGCTCCCAGGGTGATGGCTACACCTTC. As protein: CASSSQGDGYTF. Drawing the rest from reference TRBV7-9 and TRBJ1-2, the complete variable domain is DTGVSQNPRHKITKRGQNVTFRCDPISEHNRLYWYRQTLGQGPEFLTYFQNEAQLEKSRLLSDRFSAERPKGSFSTLEIQRTEQGDSAMYLCASSSQGDGYTFGSGTRLTVV.